This is a list of T cell receptor beta chains from one sample in a study of CD8 T cell repertoires and HIV-1 epitope variants. No cognate antigen is known for these TCRs. Sequencing was performed with immunoSEQ multiplex PCR; in TCRdb, only in-frame clones are kept and a portion is missing. The table includes around 5,000 clones, less than 70% detected once. Sequencing was done on a sample of cultured CD8+ T cells derived from PBMCs. These receptors were taken from a male donor with HIV. CDR3s include the opening cysteine and the closing phenylalanine or tryptophan. A D gene is named only where the DNA matches it firmly. The listing skips clone size in some rows; elsewhere it reads once, few, many or a size class.

d_gene: TRBD2; j_gene: TRBJ2-3; abundance: few; v_gene: TRBV5-4; CDR3aa: CASSLLGGGTDTQYF; CDR3nt: TGTGCCAGCAGCTTGCTGGGCGGGGGAACAGATACGCAGTATTTT
d_gene: TRBD1; j_gene: TRBJ2-1; abundance: -; v_gene: TRBV13; CDR3aa: CASSAWTGGIEQFF; CDR3nt: TGTGCCAGCAGCGCCTGGACAGGGGGCATTGAGCAGTTCTTC
d_gene: -; j_gene: TRBJ2-7; abundance: -; v_gene: TRBV14; CDR3aa: CASSGAGSYEQYF; CDR3nt: TGTGCCAGCTCAGGAGCCGGATCCTACGAGCAGTACTTC
d_gene: TRBD1; j_gene: TRBJ2-7; abundance: -; v_gene: TRBV6-5; CDR3aa: CASSYSRTGGHEQYF; CDR3nt: TGTGCCAGCAGTTACTCACGGACAGGGGGGCACGAGCAGTACTTC
d_gene: TRBD1; j_gene: TRBJ1-5; abundance: -; v_gene: TRBV28; CDR3aa: CASRTGANQPQHF; CDR3nt: TGTGCCAGCAGGACAGGGGCGAATCAGCCCCAGCATTTT
d_gene: -; j_gene: TRBJ2-7; abundance: once; v_gene: TRBV27; CDR3aa: CASSFWADGQTSNYEQYF; CDR3nt: TGTGCCAGCAGTTTCTGGGCTGACGGACAGACAAGTAACTACGAGCAGTACTTC
d_gene: TRBD1; j_gene: TRBJ1-1; abundance: -; v_gene: TRBV19; CDR3aa: CASSVGTVEAFF; CDR3nt: TGTGCCAGTAGTGTCGGGACAGTAGAAGCTTTCTTT
d_gene: TRBD1; j_gene: TRBJ1-5; abundance: -; v_gene: TRBV25-1; CDR3aa: CASSQGQGVQPQHF; CDR3nt: TGTGCCAGCAGTCAAGGACAGGGGGTTCAGCCCCAGCATTTT
d_gene: TRBD1; j_gene: TRBJ2-7; abundance: -; v_gene: TRBV2; CDR3aa: CASRDRDRGYEQYF; CDR3nt: TGTGCCAGCAGGGACCGGGACAGGGGTTACGAGCAGTACTTC
d_gene: TRBD1; j_gene: TRBJ1-1; abundance: few; v_gene: TRBV5-1; CDR3aa: CASSLIRQGGSTEAFF; CDR3nt: TGCGCCAGCAGCTTAATCCGACAGGGGGGGAGCACTGAAGCTTTCTTT
d_gene: -; j_gene: TRBJ1-3; abundance: once; v_gene: TRBV5-5; CDR3aa: CASSLGGNTIYF; CDR3nt: TGTGCCAGCAGCTTGGGGGGAAACACCATATATTTT
d_gene: -; j_gene: TRBJ1-4; abundance: -; v_gene: TRBV9; CDR3aa: CASTHSGEDEKLFF; CDR3nt: TGTGCCAGCACCCATTCCGGGGAGGATGAAAAACTGTTTTTT
d_gene: TRBD1; j_gene: TRBJ1-5; abundance: few; v_gene: TRBV6-4; CDR3aa: CASSHGTGGDQPQHF; CDR3nt: TGTGCCAGCAGTCACGGGACAGGGGGCGATCAGCCCCAGCATTTT
d_gene: -; j_gene: TRBJ2-3; abundance: once; v_gene: TRBV9; CDR3aa: CASSGTQGNADTQYF; CDR3nt: TGTGCCAGCAGCGGCACACAGGGTAATGCAGATACGCAGTATTTT
d_gene: -; j_gene: TRBJ1-1; abundance: few; v_gene: TRBV10-3; CDR3aa: CAISEGDTEAFF; CDR3nt: TGTGCCATCAGTGAAGGCGACACTGAAGCTTTCTTT
d_gene: -; j_gene: TRBJ2-1; abundance: few; v_gene: TRBV27; CDR3aa: CASSLLENPYNEQFF; CDR3nt: TGTGCCAGCAGTTTACTGGAGAACCCCTACAATGAGCAGTTCTTC
d_gene: TRBD2; j_gene: TRBJ2-1; abundance: -; v_gene: TRBV7-6; CDR3aa: CASSFSSGNMDEQFF; CDR3nt: TGTGCCAGCAGCTTTTCTAGCGGGAACATGGATGAGCAGTTCTTC
d_gene: -; j_gene: TRBJ2-1; abundance: -; v_gene: TRBV4-3; CDR3aa: CASSLQLWGANSEQFF; CDR3nt: TGCGCCAGCAGCCTTCAACTTTGGGGGGCCAATTCTGAGCAGTTCTTC
d_gene: -; j_gene: TRBJ2-7; abundance: few; v_gene: TRBV6-5; CDR3aa: CASSYAPNGYEQYF; CDR3nt: TGTGCCAGCAGTTATGCTCCGAACGGGTACGAGCAGTACTTC
d_gene: TRBD1; j_gene: TRBJ1-2; abundance: few; v_gene: TRBV4-2; CDR3aa: CASSQDDRGDYGYTF; CDR3nt: TGTGCCAGCAGCCAAGATGACAGGGGGGACTATGGCTACACCTTC
d_gene: TRBD1; j_gene: TRBJ2-7; abundance: -; v_gene: TRBV6-1; CDR3aa: CASRADRATGEQYF; CDR3nt: TGTGCCAGCAGAGCCGACAGGGCCACTGGGGAGCAGTACTTC
d_gene: -; j_gene: TRBJ1-6; abundance: -; v_gene: TRBV28; CDR3aa: CASSFRGDSPLHF; CDR3nt: TGTGCCAGCAGTTTTCGGGGGGATTCACCCCTCCACTTT
d_gene: -; j_gene: TRBJ1-4; abundance: -; v_gene: TRBV6-1; CDR3aa: CASSEAKRATNEKLFF; CDR3nt: TGTGCCAGCAGTGAAGCAAAGAGGGCAACTAATGAAAAACTGTTTTTT
d_gene: -; j_gene: TRBJ1-2; abundance: few; v_gene: TRBV5-6; CDR3aa: CASSLYPQDINYGYTF; CDR3nt: TGTGCCAGCAGCTTGTACCCCCAGGATATTAACTATGGCTACACCTTC
d_gene: -; j_gene: TRBJ1-2; abundance: -; v_gene: TRBV4-2; CDR3aa: CASSENVAGYGYTF; CDR3nt: TGTGCCAGCAGCGAGAACGTAGCGGGCTATGGCTACACCTTC
d_gene: TRBD1; j_gene: TRBJ2-1; abundance: -; v_gene: TRBV5-6; CDR3aa: CASSLEQGNYNEQFF; CDR3nt: TGTGCCAGCAGCTTGGAACAGGGGAACTACAATGAGCAGTTCTTC
d_gene: TRBD2; j_gene: TRBJ2-7; abundance: few; v_gene: TRBV5-6; CDR3aa: CASSAGLGSSEQYF; CDR3nt: TGTGCCAGCAGCGCGGGACTAGGTTCCTCCGAGCAGTACTTC
d_gene: -; j_gene: TRBJ2-7; abundance: -; v_gene: TRBV5-6; CDR3aa: CASSLDQYEQYF; CDR3nt: TGTGCCAGCAGCTTGGATCAGTACGAGCAGTACTTC
d_gene: -; j_gene: TRBJ1-3; abundance: -; v_gene: TRBV7-2; CDR3aa: CASSFPSQGNSGNTIYF; CDR3nt: TGTGCCAGCAGCTTCCCCTCGCAGGGTAACTCTGGAAACACCATATATTTT
d_gene: TRBD2; j_gene: TRBJ2-3; abundance: once; v_gene: TRBV28; CDR3aa: CASSLGLAGGIGTDTQYF; CDR3nt: TGTGCCAGCAGTTTAGGACTAGCGGGGGGGATCGGCACAGATACGCAGTATTTT
d_gene: TRBD1; j_gene: TRBJ2-7; abundance: -; v_gene: TRBV9; CDR3aa: CASSVAPGQGIYEQYF; CDR3nt: TGTGCCAGCAGCGTAGCACCGGGACAGGGTATATACGAGCAGTACTTC
d_gene: TRBD1; j_gene: TRBJ2-1; abundance: -; v_gene: TRBV11-3; CDR3aa: CASSGYGTGNNEQFF; CDR3nt: TGTGCCAGCAGCGGCTACGGGACAGGAAACAATGAGCAGTTCTTC
d_gene: -; j_gene: TRBJ2-7; abundance: -; v_gene: TRBV4-1; CDR3aa: CASSQVLGVSYEQYF; CDR3nt: TGCGCCAGCAGCCAAGTTTTAGGGGTTTCCTACGAGCAGTACTTC
d_gene: -; j_gene: TRBJ2-3; abundance: once; v_gene: TRBV7-8; CDR3aa: CASSASVSGTDTQYF; CDR3nt: TGTGCCAGCAGCGCGAGTGTCTCGGGCACAGATACGCAGTATTTT
d_gene: TRBD2; j_gene: TRBJ2-5; abundance: -; v_gene: TRBV28; CDR3aa: CASSPRGAAVLAAQYF; CDR3nt: TGTGCCAGCAGCCCTAGGGGAGCCGCCGTCCTAGCGGCCCAGTACTTC
d_gene: TRBD1; j_gene: TRBJ2-3; abundance: -; v_gene: TRBV4-1; CDR3aa: CASSQPGGDTQYF; CDR3nt: TGCGCCAGCAGCCAGCCAGGGGGAGATACGCAGTATTTT
d_gene: -; j_gene: TRBJ1-5; abundance: -; v_gene: TRBV5-3; CDR3aa: CARSGTDYRALGERNQPQHF; CDR3nt: TGTGCCAGAAGCGGTACCGATTACAGGGCCCTGGGCGAGAGGAATCAGCCCCAGCATTTT
d_gene: TRBD2; j_gene: TRBJ2-5; abundance: -; v_gene: TRBV5-5; CDR3aa: CASSSGTSGTQETQYF; CDR3nt: TGTGCCAGCAGCTCCGGGACTAGCGGGACTCAAGAGACCCAGTACTTC
d_gene: TRBD1; j_gene: TRBJ2-5; abundance: few; v_gene: TRBV6-5; CDR3aa: CASSNTGGRETQYF; CDR3nt: TGTGCCAGCAGTAATACAGGGGGGCGAGAGACCCAGTACTTC
d_gene: TRBD1; j_gene: TRBJ1-2; abundance: -; v_gene: TRBV7-9; CDR3aa: CASTGQAFVGGYTF; CDR3nt: TGTGCCAGCACCGGACAGGCGTTTGTTGGGGGCTACACCTTC
d_gene: -; j_gene: TRBJ2-1; abundance: -; v_gene: TRBV28; CDR3aa: CASSFGPGVGNEQFF; CDR3nt: -
d_gene: -; j_gene: TRBJ2-7; abundance: large; v_gene: TRBV10-3; CDR3aa: CATLGDSTYEQYF; CDR3nt: TGTGCCACCCTAGGGGACTCTACTTACGAGCAGTACTTC
d_gene: -; j_gene: TRBJ2-4; abundance: -; v_gene: TRBV28; CDR3aa: CASSSPRKGLAKNIQYF; CDR3nt: TGTGCCAGCAGTTCCCCGCGAAAAGGGTTAGCCAAAAACATTCAGTACTTC
d_gene: -; j_gene: TRBJ1-1; abundance: -; v_gene: TRBV6-5; CDR3aa: CASSYGGMGTTEAFF; CDR3nt: TGTGCCAGCAGTTACGGGGGAATGGGGACCACTGAAGCTTTCTTT
d_gene: -; j_gene: TRBJ2-5; abundance: -; v_gene: TRBV19; CDR3aa: CASSIGGGRETQYF; CDR3nt: TGTGCCAGTAGTATAGGTGGGGGTAGAGAGACCCAGTACTTC
d_gene: TRBD1; j_gene: TRBJ1-1; abundance: -; v_gene: TRBV2; CDR3aa: CASRAGTGSSEAFF; CDR3nt: TGTGCCAGCAGGGCCGGGACAGGGTCTTCTGAAGCTTTCTTT
d_gene: -; j_gene: TRBJ2-7; abundance: few; v_gene: TRBV27; CDR3aa: CASSLSLGTLSYEQYF; CDR3nt: TGTGCCAGCAGTTTATCGTTAGGGACGTTGTCCTACGAGCAGTACTTC
d_gene: -; j_gene: TRBJ1-1; abundance: -; v_gene: TRBV27; CDR3aa: CASSPPGPFSPEAFF; CDR3nt: TGTGCCAGCAGTCCTCCCGGGCCTTTTTCGCCTGAAGCTTTCTTT
d_gene: TRBD2; j_gene: TRBJ2-7; abundance: -; v_gene: TRBV5-1; CDR3aa: CASSLGGSGEANEQYF; CDR3nt: TGCGCCAGCAGCTTGGGCGGGAGCGGGGAAGCTAACGAGCAGTACTTC
d_gene: TRBD1; j_gene: TRBJ2-3; abundance: -; v_gene: TRBV9; CDR3aa: CASSAGQLSTDTQYF; CDR3nt: TGTGCCAGCAGCGCGGGACAGCTTAGCACAGATACGCAGTATTTT
d_gene: -; j_gene: TRBJ1-1; abundance: -; v_gene: TRBV28; CDR3aa: CASSYGAQEAFF; CDR3nt: TGTGCCAGCAGTTACGGGGCCCAGGAAGCTTTCTTT
d_gene: -; j_gene: TRBJ1-2; abundance: few; v_gene: TRBV28; CDR3aa: CASSLWQRDGYTF; CDR3nt: TGTGCCAGCAGTTTATGGCAGCGCGATGGCTACACCTTC
d_gene: TRBD2; j_gene: TRBJ2-2; abundance: -; v_gene: TRBV6-4; CDR3aa: CASSDSTSAGELFF; CDR3nt: TGTGCCAGCAGTGACTCGACTAGCGCCGGGGAGCTGTTTTTT
d_gene: -; j_gene: TRBJ2-6; abundance: -; v_gene: TRBV6-4; CDR3aa: CAISESLGVSGANVLTF; CDR3nt: TGTGCCATCAGTGAGTCTCTGGGGGTATCTGGGGCCAACGTCCTGACTTTC
d_gene: -; j_gene: TRBJ2-3; abundance: -; v_gene: TRBV12-5; CDR3aa: CASAETSVGTQYF; CDR3nt: TGTGCTAGTGCCGAGACTAGTGTGGGTACGCAGTATTTT